The following is a T cell receptor (beta chain) sequence with its context. The record originates from a study of T cell changes during pregnancy in multiple sclerosis. The assay was immunoSEQ multiplex PCR, and TCRdb's table has in-frame clones only and misses some. The table lists tens of thousands of clones, about 87% of them singletons. Germline V gene sequence: CDR1 SQVTM, CDR2 ANQGSEA. The V and J ends lost 7 bases and 6 bases, in that order; junction bases with no gene match: 10. This CDR3 region has 14 residues. The specimen was CD4+ T cells from peripheral blood mononuclear cells, collected in the first trimester of pregnancy. This chain uses TRBV29-1 with TRBJ2-3; 10 bases are a match to TRBD2. The sequence was collected from a female donor with multiple sclerosis, enrolled in a pregnancy study. CDR3 region: CSAAPAGGPDTQYF. CDR3 coding DNA: TGCAGCGCCGCTCCAGCGGGAGGGCCCGATACGCAGTATTTT.